A selection of T cell receptor beta chains follows, all from one sample in a study of blood T cells in healthy people across ages. One entry per CDR3 protein results from TCRdb running MiXCR on the 5' RACE reads. The sample carries around 1.1 million distinct CDR3 sequences, roughly two fifths recorded once. The sample was blood. The receptors come from a man between 18 and 35 years old in good health. Each CDR3 is given with its conserved first and last residue. Fields, in order: J gene, V gene, CDR3 protein.

TRBJ1-1,TRBV29-1,CSVAKLLTNTEAFF
TRBJ2-1,TRBV28,CASSLSQGAHNEQFF
TRBJ2-1,TRBV9,CASRGKENEQFF
TRBJ2-5,TRBV2,CASTPRAPGETQYF
TRBJ2-1,TRBV25-1,CASSDRPGRIDEQFF
TRBJ2-7,TRBV25-1,CASRPSGQLPAYEQYF
TRBJ1-1,TRBV4-2,CASSPDDRGGTEAFF
TRBJ1-2,TRBV7-9,CASSLPVTNYGYTF
TRBJ1-2,TRBV20-1,CSALGRDYTF
TRBJ1-4,TRBV4-1,CASSQVAPTNEKLFF
TRBJ2-1,TRBV18,CASSPLKSRSGIYNEQFF
TRBJ1-1,TRBV12-3/TRBV12-4,CASSPTGAGTEAFF
TRBJ1-1,TRBV5-5,CASRRTGQTEAFF
TRBJ2-5,TRBV14,CASSQVRGGQETQYF
TRBJ2-3,TRBV4-2,CAGSLTPLAGGLTDTQYF
TRBJ2-2,TRBV6-5,CASKRTGLNTGELFF
TRBJ1-2,TRBV10-3,CAITAGQARGYTF
TRBJ1-2,TRBV6-6,CASRTGSNYGYTF
TRBJ2-7,TRBV12-3/TRBV12-4,CASRPSGTGDEQYF
TRBJ2-5,TRBV10-3,CAISARTGSKETQYF
TRBJ2-1,TRBV4-3,CASSPNHGGGMSYNEQFF
TRBJ1-2,TRBV20-1,CSARDRSRAHGYGYTF
TRBJ2-3,TRBV9,CASSVGASRGRTDTQYF
TRBJ1-3,TRBV20-1,CSATSGASGNTIYF
TRBJ1-1,TRBV4-2,CASSQAGERNTEAFF
TRBJ2-5,TRBV5-6,CASSLAGAVRYNEQYF
TRBJ1-2,TRBV6-6,CASSSPAGTIYGYTF
TRBJ1-6,TRBV12-3/TRBV12-4,CASSLGRGKGSPLHF
TRBJ2-4,TRBV2,CASSGGPENIQYF
TRBJ1-2,TRBV14,CASSQVTSFYGYTF
TRBJ2-3,TRBV15,CAPVSGVTDTQYF
TRBJ1-1,TRBV15,CATSRDAGSNTEAFF
TRBJ1-1,TRBV11-1,CASSPNTGPAFF
TRBJ1-1,TRBV6-5,CASSLAAKFLNTEAFF
TRBJ2-5,TRBV7-2,CASSFPKEETQYF
TRBJ2-1,TRBV4-2,CASSQDWGTSGYNEQFF
TRBJ1-1,TRBV20-1,CSARDNRVEAFF